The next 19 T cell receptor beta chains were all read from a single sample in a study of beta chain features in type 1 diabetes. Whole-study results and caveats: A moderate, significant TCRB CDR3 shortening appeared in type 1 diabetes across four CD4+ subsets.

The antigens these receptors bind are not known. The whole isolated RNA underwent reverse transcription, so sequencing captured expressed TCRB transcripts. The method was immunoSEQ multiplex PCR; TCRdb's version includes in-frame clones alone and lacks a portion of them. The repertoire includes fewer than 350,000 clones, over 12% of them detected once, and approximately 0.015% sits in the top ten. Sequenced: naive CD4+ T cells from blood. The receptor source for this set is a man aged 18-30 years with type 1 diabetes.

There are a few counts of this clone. The CDR3 is CASRLRTGAPYEQYF. The CDR3 bases are TGTGCCAGCAGATTACGGACAGGGGCGCCCTACGAGCAGTACTTC. V is TRBV6-5 and J is TRBJ2-7, with 9 bases lining up with TRBD1. V was clipped by 6 bases and J by 2 bases; unmatched bases: 8. The CDR3 extends over 15 amino acids. Germline CDR1 reads MNHEY; CDR2 reads SVGAGI.

In nucleotides, the CDR3 is TGTGCCAGCAGCTATGGGGGGGGCCTGTCAGGGAAGCAGTACTTC. Residues: CASSYGGGLSGKQYF. V gene TRBV7-9 combines with J gene TRBJ2-7; possible D gene TRBD2, 7 bases. CDR3 size: 15 residues. Trimming took 4 bases from V and 8 from J, leaving 21 bases between them. From germline, CDR1 is SEHNR and CDR2 FQNEAQ (reference sequence).

CDR3 nucleotides: TGTGCCAGCAGCCAAGGGAGCGGGGAGCTGTTTTTT. Encoded protein: CASSQGSGELFF. The V call is TRBV4-2, the J call TRBJ2-2; D is unresolved. Between the trimmed V and J ends, which lost 1 base and 7 bases, there was a span of 4 bases. Germline assignment: CDR1 LGHNA and CDR2 YNFKEQ. This CDR3 has 12 amino acids.

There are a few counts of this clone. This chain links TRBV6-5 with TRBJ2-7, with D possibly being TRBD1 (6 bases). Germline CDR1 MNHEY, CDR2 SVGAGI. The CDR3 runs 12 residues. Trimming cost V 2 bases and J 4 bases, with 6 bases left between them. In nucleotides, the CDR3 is TGTGCCAGCAGTTACCAGGGGTACGAGCAGTACTTC. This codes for CASSYQGYEQYF.

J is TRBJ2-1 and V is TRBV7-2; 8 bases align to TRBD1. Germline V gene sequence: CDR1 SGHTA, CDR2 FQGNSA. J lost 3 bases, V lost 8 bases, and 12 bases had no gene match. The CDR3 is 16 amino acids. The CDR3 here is CASQDKRQGNYNEQFF. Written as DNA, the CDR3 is TGTGCCAGCCAGGACAAAAGACAGGGGAACTACAATGAGCAGTTCTTC.

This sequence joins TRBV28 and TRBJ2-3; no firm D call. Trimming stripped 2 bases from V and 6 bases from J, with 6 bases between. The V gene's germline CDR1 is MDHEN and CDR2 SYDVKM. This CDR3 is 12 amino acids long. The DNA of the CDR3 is TGTGCCAGCAGTTTAACAGTGGATACGCAGTATTTT. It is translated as CASSLTVDTQYF. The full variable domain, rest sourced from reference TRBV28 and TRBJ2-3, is DVKVTQSSRYLVKRTGEKVFLECVQDMDHENMFWYRQDPGLGLRLIYFSYDVKMKEKGDIPEGYSVSREKKERFSLILESASTNQTSMYLCASSLTVDTQYFGPGTRLTVL.

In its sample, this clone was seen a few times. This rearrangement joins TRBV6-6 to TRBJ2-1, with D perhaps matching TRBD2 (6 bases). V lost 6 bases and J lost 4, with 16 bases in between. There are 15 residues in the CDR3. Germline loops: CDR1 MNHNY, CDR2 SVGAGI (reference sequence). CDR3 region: CASSRDFLLYNEQFF. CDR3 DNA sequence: TGTGCCAGCAGCCGGGACTTCCTACTATACAATGAGCAGTTCTTC.

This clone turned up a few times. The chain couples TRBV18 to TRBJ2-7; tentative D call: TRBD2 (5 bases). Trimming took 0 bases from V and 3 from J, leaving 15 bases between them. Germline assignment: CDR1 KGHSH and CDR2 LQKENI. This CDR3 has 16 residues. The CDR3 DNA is TGTGCCAGCTCACCACCCCTCCGAGGGTCTCGCTACGAGCAGTACTTC. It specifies CASSPPLRGSRYEQYF.

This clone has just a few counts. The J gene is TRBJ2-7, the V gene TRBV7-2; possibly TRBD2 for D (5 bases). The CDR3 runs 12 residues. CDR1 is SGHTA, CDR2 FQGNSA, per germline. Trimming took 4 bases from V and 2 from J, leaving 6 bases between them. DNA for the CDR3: TGTGCCAGCAGCTCCGGGACCTACGAGCAGTACTTC. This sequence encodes CASSSGTYEQYF.

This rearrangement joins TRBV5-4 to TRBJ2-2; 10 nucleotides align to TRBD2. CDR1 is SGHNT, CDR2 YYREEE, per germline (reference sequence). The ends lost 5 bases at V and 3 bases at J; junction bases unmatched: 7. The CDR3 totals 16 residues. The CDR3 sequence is CASSRLAGGHTGELFF. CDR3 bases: TGTGCCAGCAGTCGTTTAGCGGGGGGTCACACCGGGGAGCTGTTTTTT.

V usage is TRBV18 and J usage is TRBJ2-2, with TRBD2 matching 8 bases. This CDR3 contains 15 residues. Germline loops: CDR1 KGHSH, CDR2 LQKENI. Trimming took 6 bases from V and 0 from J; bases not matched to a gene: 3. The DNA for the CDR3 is TGTGCCAGCTCGCGGGGGGACGCGAACACCGGGGAGCTGTTTTTT. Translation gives CASSRGDANTGELFF. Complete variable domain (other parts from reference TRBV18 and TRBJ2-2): NAGVMQNPRHLVRRRGQEARLRCSPMKGHSHVYWYRQLPEEGLKFMVYLQKENIIDESGMPKERFSAEFPKEGPSILRIQQVVRGDSAAYFCASSRGDANTGELFFGEGSRLTVL.

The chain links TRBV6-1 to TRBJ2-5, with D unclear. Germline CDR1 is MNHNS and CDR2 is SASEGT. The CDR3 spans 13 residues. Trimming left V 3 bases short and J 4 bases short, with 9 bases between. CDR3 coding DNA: TGTGCCAGCAGTGACAGAGACTCAGAGACCCAGTACTTC. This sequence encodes CASSDRDSETQYF.

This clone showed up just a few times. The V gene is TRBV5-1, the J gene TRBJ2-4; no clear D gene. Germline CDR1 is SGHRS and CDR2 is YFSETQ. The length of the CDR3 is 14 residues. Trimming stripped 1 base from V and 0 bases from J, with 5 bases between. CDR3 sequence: CASSLSLAKNIQYF. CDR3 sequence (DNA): TGCGCCAGCAGCTTGTCACTAGCCAAAAACATTCAGTACTTC. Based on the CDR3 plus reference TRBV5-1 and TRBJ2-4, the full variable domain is KAGVTQTPRYLIKTRGQQVTLSCSPISGHRSVSWYQQTPGQGLQFLFEYFSETQRNKGNFPGRFSGRQFSNSRSEMNVSTLELGDSALYLCASSLSLAKNIQYFGAGTRLSVL.

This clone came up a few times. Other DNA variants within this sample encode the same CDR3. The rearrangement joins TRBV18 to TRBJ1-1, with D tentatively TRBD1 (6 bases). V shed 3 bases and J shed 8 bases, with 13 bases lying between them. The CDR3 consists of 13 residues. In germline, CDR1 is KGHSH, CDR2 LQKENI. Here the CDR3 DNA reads TGTGCCAGCTCACCGCGGGGGGCCTCGGAAGCTTTCTTT. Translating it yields CASSPRGASEAFF.

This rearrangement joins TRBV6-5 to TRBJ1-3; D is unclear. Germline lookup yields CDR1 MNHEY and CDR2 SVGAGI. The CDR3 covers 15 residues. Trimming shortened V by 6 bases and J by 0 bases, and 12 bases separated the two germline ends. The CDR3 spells CASSVALHSGNTIYF. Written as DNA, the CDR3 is TGTGCCAGCAGCGTAGCACTGCACTCTGGAAACACCATATATTTT.

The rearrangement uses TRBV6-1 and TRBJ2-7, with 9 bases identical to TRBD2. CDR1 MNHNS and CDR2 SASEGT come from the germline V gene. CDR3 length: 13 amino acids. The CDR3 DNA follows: TGTGCTACGACTAGCGGAGAATCCTACGAGCAGTACTTC. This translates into CATTSGESYEQYF.

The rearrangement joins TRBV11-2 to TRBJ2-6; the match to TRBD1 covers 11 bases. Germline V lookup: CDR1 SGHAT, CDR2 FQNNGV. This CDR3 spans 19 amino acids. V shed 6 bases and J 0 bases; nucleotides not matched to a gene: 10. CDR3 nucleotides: TGTGCCAGCAGAGAGGGGCGGGGGACAGGGGGCTCTGGGGCCAACGTCCTGACTTTC. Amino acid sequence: CASREGRGTGGSGANVLTF.

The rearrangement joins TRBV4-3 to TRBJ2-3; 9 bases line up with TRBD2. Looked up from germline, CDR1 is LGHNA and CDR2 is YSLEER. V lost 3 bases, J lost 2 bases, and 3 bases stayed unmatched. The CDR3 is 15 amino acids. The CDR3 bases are TGCGCCAGCAGCCAGGCGGGGGGGGCCACAGATACGCAGTATTTT. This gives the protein CASSQAGGATDTQYF.

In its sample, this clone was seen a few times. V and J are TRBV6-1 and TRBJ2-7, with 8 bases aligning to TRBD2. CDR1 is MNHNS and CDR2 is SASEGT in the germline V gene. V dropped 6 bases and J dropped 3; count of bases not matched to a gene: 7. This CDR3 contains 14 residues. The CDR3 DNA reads TGTGCCAGCAGGTACCTAGCGGGTTACTACGAGCAGTACTTC. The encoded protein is CASRYLAGYYEQYF.